The next 20 T cell receptor beta chains were all read from a single sample in a study of blood T cell repertoires in COVID-19. Measured with immunoSEQ multiplex PCR; TCRdb has only the in-frame clones, and not every one. The table shows roughly 170,000 clones, with around 85% occurring only once. Sequencing was done on a sample of peripheral blood. Receptors were obtained from a man aged 55 to 69 who had recovered from COVID-19.

The CDR3 spells CASSTTGGGSPLHF. The CDR3 bases are TGTGCCAGTAGTACAACAGGGGGGGGTTCACCCCTCCACTTT. V usage is TRBV19 and J usage is TRBJ1-6; 8 nucleotides align to TRBD1. The CDR3 runs to 14 residues. The V and J ends lost 4 bases and 9 bases, in that order; junction bases with no gene match: 5. Germline CDR1 LNHDA, CDR2 SQIVND (reference sequence).

The rearrangement uses TRBV10-3 and TRBJ1-1, with TRBD1 matching 10 bases. Germline V gene lookup returns CDR1 ENHRY and CDR2 SYGVKD. After removal of 6 bases from V and 6 bases from J, the junction contained 7 bases not matched to a gene. This CDR3 contains 14 residues. The CDR3 nucleotides read TGTGCCATCAGGGCGGGACAGGGGAGCGCTGAAGCTTTCTTT. Its protein is CAIRAGQGSAEAFF.

The chain is built from TRBV25-1 and TRBJ1-2; TRBD1 agrees at 7 bases. The CDR3 loop spans 16 amino acids. V lost 3 bases to trimming and J lost 8 bases; unmatched junction nucleotides: 15. Germline V CDR1 and CDR2: MGHDK, SYGVNS. The CDR3 here is CASSDSGDSAVRGYTF. CDR3 nucleotide sequence: TGTGCCAGCAGTGATTCGGGGGACAGCGCGGTGCGGGGCTACACCTTC.

There are a few counts of this clone. The chain carries TRBV4-1 and TRBJ1-2; 9 positions match TRBD1. The V gene's germline CDR1 is MGHRA and CDR2 YSYEKL. V lost 1 base to trimming and J lost 3 bases; unmatched junction nucleotides: 6. The CDR3 extends over 16 amino acids. The CDR3 reads CASSQGTGDTYYGYTF. The CDR3 DNA follows: TGCGCCAGCAGCCAAGGGACAGGGGATACGTACTATGGCTACACCTTC.

This clone came up once. The chain links TRBV27 to TRBJ1-6; 8 bases agree with TRBD1. Germline assignment: CDR1 MNHEY and CDR2 SMNVEV (reference sequence). The length of the CDR3 is 16 residues. The J segment lost 6 bases and the V segment lost 0 bases, leaving 4 bases of the junction unmatched. The CDR3 protein is CASSLSRTGLNSPLHF. The CDR3 nucleotides are TGTGCCAGCAGTTTATCTAGGACAGGGCTTAATTCACCCCTCCACTTT.

V and J are TRBV10-3 and TRBJ2-5; 7 nucleotides align to TRBD1. CDR3 length: 14 amino acids. The germline V gene has CDR1 ENHRY and CDR2 SYGVKD. J lost 2 bases, V lost 0 bases, and 0 bases had no gene match. CDR3 protein: CAISESTGQETQYF. CDR3 nucleotides: TGTGCCATCAGTGAGTCGACAGGGCAAGAGACCCAGTACTTC.

The J gene is TRBJ2-1, the V gene TRBV25-1; the match to TRBD2 covers 14 bases. The CDR3 extends over 15 amino acids. Trimming removed 4 bases from V and 6 bases from J; junction bases left unmatched: 2. Germline V gives CDR1 MGHDK, CDR2 SYGVNS. CDR3 protein: CASSGGLAGVNEQFF. The CDR3, as DNA: TGTGCCAGCAGTGGGGGACTAGCGGGGGTCAATGAGCAGTTCTTC.

The chain is built from TRBV5-6 and TRBJ2-7; D possibly corresponds to TRBD2 (6 bases). V shed 4 bases and J shed 0 bases, with 20 bases lying between them. Germline values: CDR1 SGHDT, CDR2 YYEEEE. The CDR3 covers 17 residues. This chain's CDR3 is CASSPEGGVKNSYEQYF. CDR3 sequence (DNA): TGTGCCAGCAGCCCGGAGGGCGGCGTCAAGAACTCCTACGAGCAGTACTTC.

The V and J genes are TRBV27 and TRBJ2-5; the D gene is possibly TRBD2 (6 bases). V was pared by 4 bases and J by 11 bases, with 20 bases between. The CDR3 has 14 residues. Germline V gives CDR1 MNHEY, CDR2 SMNVEV (reference sequence). The DNA for the CDR3 is TGTGCCAGCAGTTCACGTTCCCCTAGCGCCATGCAGTACTTC. This sequence encodes CASSSRSPSAMQYF.

The V call is TRBV5-1, the J call TRBJ1-2, with 8 bases identical to TRBD1. Unmatched junction bases numbered 16, after V lost 7 bases and J lost 8 bases. This CDR3 region has 15 residues. CDR1 and CDR2 (germline): SGHRS, YFSETQ. CDR3 nucleotide sequence: TGCGCCAGCGGATTTCGACGAGATGGACAGGGAGGCTACACCTTC. Protein: CASGFRRDGQGGYTF.

The CDR3 region has the DNA TGTGCCAGCAGCTCATACGGGGGGGCAGCAGATACGCAGTATTTT. This translates into CASSSYGGAADTQYF. The J gene is TRBJ2-3, the V gene TRBV7-2; 8 bases are a match to TRBD2. CDR3 length: 15 residues. Per germline, CDR1 SGHTA and CDR2 FQGNSA. V was pared by 4 bases and J by 4 bases, with 7 bases of the junction left unmatched.

The chain couples TRBV6-4 to TRBJ1-3; D remains ambiguous. Trimming removed 8 bases at V and 3 bases at J, with 17 bases between. This CDR3 has 15 amino acids. CDR1 is MRHNA, CDR2 SNTAGT, per germline. For the CDR3, the DNA is TGTGCCAGCCTTTCTCATCCTAATTTTGGAAACACCATATATTTT. This sequence encodes CASLSHPNFGNTIYF.

The V call is TRBV5-6, the J call TRBJ1-5, with 10 positions matching TRBD1. There are 15 residues in the CDR3. V dropped 4 bases and J dropped 5; count of bases not matched to a gene: 6. Germline lookup yields CDR1 SGHDT and CDR2 YYEEEE. CDR3 DNA: TGTGCCAGCAGCAAGACAGGGGGCGGCGATCAGCCCCAGCATTTT. Protein product: CASSKTGGGDQPQHF.

This chain joins TRBV27 and TRBJ1-5; TRBD1 aligns across 9 bases. The J segment lost 8 bases and the V segment lost 5 bases, leaving 4 bases of the junction unmatched. The germline CDR1 and CDR2 sequences are MNHEY and SMNVEV (reference sequence). This CDR3 has 13 amino acids. The CDR3 DNA is TGTGCCAGCAGTCGACGGACAGGGGAGCCCCAGCATTTT. Translation: CASSRRTGEPQHF.

J is TRBJ2-1 and V is TRBV5-1; TRBD2 is a possible D gene (5 bases). The CDR3 totals 14 residues. V was shortened by 4 bases and J by 4 bases, with 12 bases between the two germline ends. The germline V gene has CDR1 SGHRS and CDR2 YFSETQ. The CDR3 spells CASSDARGYNEQFF. CDR3 bases: TGCGCCAGCAGCGACGCTAGAGGGTACAATGAGCAGTTCTTC.

The chain is built from TRBV30 and TRBJ1-6, with TRBD1 matching 9 bases. J gave up 7 bases and V 4 bases, and 2 bases lay outside the gene matches. This CDR3 comprises 13 residues. Germline CDR1 is GTSNPN and CDR2 is SVGIG (reference sequence). The CDR3 region is CAWKTGGNSPLHF. The CDR3 DNA reads TGTGCCTGGAAGACAGGGGGGAATTCACCCCTCCACTTT. Combining the CDR3 with reference TRBV30 and TRBJ1-6 gives the whole variable domain SQTIHQWPATLVQPVGSPLSLECTVEGTSNPNLYWYRQAAGRGLQLLFYSVGIGQISSEVPQNLSASRPQDRQFILSSKKLLLSDSGFYLCAWKTGGNSPLHFGNGTRLTVT.

On this clone itself: At the DNA level, this CDR3 is encoded by other sequences in the same sample as well. This chain connects TRBV12-3 or TRBV12-4 to TRBJ1-1; D gene ambiguous. The ends were cut back, 6 bases at V and 2 bases at J, with 10 bases in the middle. The CDR3 contains 13 residues. CDR3 sequence: CASSLTVNTEAFF. For the CDR3, the DNA is TGTGCCAGCAGCCTAACAGTAAACACTGAAGCTTTCTTT.

The chain joins TRBV12-3 or TRBV12-4 to TRBJ1-2, with D possibly being TRBD1 (6 bases). This CDR3 is 13 amino acids long. Trimming took off 7 bases at V and 8 bases at J, with 17 bases between the two ends. CDR3 loop: CASTSDSLFGYTF. The CDR3 coding sequence is TGTGCCAGCACCTCGGACAGCCTGTTCGGCTACACCTTC.

The chain is built from TRBV6-5 and TRBJ1-1; D not certain. Trimming shortened V by 5 bases and J by 6 bases, and 13 bases separated the two germline ends. Germline V CDR1 and CDR2: MNHEY, SVGAGI. There are 13 residues in the CDR3. DNA of the CDR3: TGTGCCAGCAGTCGCCTGCCGAGAGCTGAAGCTTTCTTT. Its protein product is CASSRLPRAEAFF.

This chain uses TRBV3-1 (or the pseudogene TRBV3-2) with TRBJ2-4, with 8 bases that match TRBD1. The CDR3 covers 16 residues. The V gene's germline CDR1 is LGHDT and CDR2 YNNKEL (reference sequence). The trim removed 1 base at V and 1 base at J, leaving 3 bases unmatched. CDR3 in DNA: TGTGCCAGCAGCCAAGGGGGGACAGGTGCCAAAAACATTCAGTACTTC. This encodes CASSQGGTGAKNIQYF.